Listed below are T cell receptor beta chains from one sample, sequenced in a study of T-cell memory formation after mild COVID-19. TCRdb called the 5' RACE reads again in MiXCR, with one record for every CDR3 protein. Among around 250,000 distinct CDR3 sequences listed, about 17% were seen once. The source material was PBMCs or a T cell subset sorted from them (not recorded which). The source of these receptors is a man between 18 and 29 years old who had mild COVID-19 (a few samples of this study predate the infection). Cell type and time point are not known. CDR3s include the opening cysteine and the closing phenylalanine or tryptophan. A D gene is named only where the DNA matches it firmly. For some rows the clone size is stated as once, few or many, or as a class when expanded; others skip it.

abundance	j_gene	len	v_gene	d_gene	CDR3nt	CDR3aa
few	TRBJ2-5	15	TRBV7-9	NA	TGTGCCAGCAGCTTCTCTTCTCGGACCCAAGAGACCCAGTACTTC	CASSFSSRTQETQYF
NA	TRBJ1-1	17	TRBV6-2/TRBV6-3	TRBD1	TGTGCCAGCAGTTACCCACAGGCCAGGGGGCGCGGCACTGAAGCTTTCTTT	CASSYPQARGRGTEAFF
NA	TRBJ1-1	14	TRBV4-1	NA	TGCGCCAGCAGCCTCCGAGGCCTAAACACTGAAGCTTTCTTT	CASSLRGLNTEAFF
few	TRBJ2-7	14	TRBV20-1	NA	TGCAGTGCTAGAGATGGTCAGTTATTTTACGAGCAGTACTTC	CSARDGQLFYEQYF
NA	TRBJ1-1	15	TRBV3-2	NA	TGTGCCAGCAGCCCCAGAGTCCGGGGGGGCACTGAAGCTTTCTTT	CASSPRVRGGTEAFF
once	TRBJ1-1	14	TRBV18	NA	TGTGCCAGCTCACCGGGCATGACCAACACTGAAGCTTTCTTT	CASSPGMTNTEAFF
NA	TRBJ2-1	15	TRBV20-1	TRBD1	TGCAGTGCTCTAAATCCGGGACAGGGGGCGTATGAGCAGTTCTTC	CSALNPGQGAYEQFF
few	TRBJ1-1	16	TRBV5-1	NA	TGCGCCAGCAGCTTGGCTCCCCGGACGGTGAACACTGAAGCTTTCTTT	CASSLAPRTVNTEAFF
few	TRBJ2-3	18	TRBV4-3	NA	TGCGCCAGCAGCCAAGCAGGTGTTACAGGGCTGGGCACAGATACGCAGTATTTT	CASSQAGVTGLGTDTQYF
few	TRBJ2-1	12	TRBV4-1	NA	TGCGCCAGCAGCCAAGGGAGGGGGCCCACCTTCTTC	CASSQGRGPTFF
few	TRBJ2-5	14	TRBV28	NA	TGTGCCAGCAGCTGGGGGGGCGCCGGCATGGCCCAGTACTTC	CASSWGGAGMAQYF
NA	TRBJ2-5	15	TRBV7-9	NA	TGTGCCAGCAGCCAAACCCCGGGCTTCCAAGAGACCCAGTACTTC	CASSQTPGFQETQYF
NA	TRBJ1-1	16	TRBV7-2	NA	TGTGCCAGCAGCCTCACCCAGGGGCAGCGGAACACTGAAGCTTTCTTT	CASSLTQGQRNTEAFF
many	TRBJ2-5	14	TRBV7-9	NA	TGTGCCAGCAGCTCCGGGACATACCAAGAGACCCAGTACTTC	CASSSGTYQETQYF
few	TRBJ1-6	15	TRBV12-3/TRBV12-4	NA	TGTGCCAGCAGTTTGGGTCAGGGGACCTATTCACCCCTCCACTTT	CASSLGQGTYSPLHF
NA	TRBJ1-1	14	TRBV28	NA	TGTGCCAGCAGTTTGGGGGTCCTGAACACTGAAGCTTTCTTT	CASSLGVLNTEAFF
few	TRBJ2-3	15	TRBV2	NA	TGTGCCAGCAATAAATGGGGGCTTAGCACAGATACGCAGTATTTT	CASNKWGLSTDTQYF
few	TRBJ2-1	15	TRBV6-1	NA	TGTGCCAGCGGAAGAACAGGGGCGGGAGACAATGAGCAGTTCTTC	CASGRTGAGDNEQFF